Following are 24 T cell receptor beta chains from one sample sequenced in a study of OX40 agonist ivuxolimab in advanced cancers. The repertoire was sequenced with immunoSEQ multiplex PCR; TCRdb's copy has only in-frame clones and lacks some. The repertoire consists of 55,000 to 70,000 clones, with about 84% occurring once and the leading ten covering under 6.5%. The sequences come from CD4+ or CD8+ T cells sorted from blood, collected in a trial of the OX40 agonist ivuxolimab. The receptor set was obtained from an adult with an advanced solid tumor such as melanoma, head and neck, liver or kidney cancer.

This clone appeared many times. At the DNA level, this CDR3 is encoded by other sequences in the same sample as well. The chain is built from TRBV2 and TRBJ1-1; D is unresolved. Looked up from germline, CDR1 is SNHLY and CDR2 is FYNNEI. The CDR3 is 13 amino acids. Trimming cost V 5 bases and J 4 bases, with 11 bases left between them. The CDR3 sequence is CASSFGDLTEAFF. The CDR3 DNA sequence: TGTGCCAGCAGTTTCGGTGACCTCACTGAAGCTTTCTTT.

With regard to this clone: A much larger clone lies a single base off, so this may be a read error. The chain joins TRBV2 to TRBJ1-5; weak D call: TRBD1 (5 bases). V shed 10 bases and J shed 2 bases, with 15 bases lying between them. The CDR3 has 14 residues. Looked up from germline, CDR1 is SNHLY and CDR2 is FYNNEI. The CDR3 spells CATSRGRGNQPQHF. Here the CDR3 DNA reads TGTGCCACCTCGAGGGGCCGGGGCAATCAGCCCCAGCATTTT.

V gene TRBV11-2 combines with J gene TRBJ2-5; D might be TRBD2 (6 bases). Germline assignment: CDR1 SGHAT and CDR2 FQNNGV. V lost 5 bases, J lost 10 bases, and 14 bases lay in between. The CDR3 has 12 residues. CDR3 sequence reads: CASSIDGGGQYF. DNA for the CDR3: TGTGCCAGCAGCATCGACGGGGGAGGCCAGTACTTC.

The rearrangement links TRBV7-3 to TRBJ1-2; 9 positions agree with TRBD1. This CDR3 is built from 16 residues. Per the germline V gene, CDR1 is SGHTA and CDR2 is FQGTGA. V was pared by 4 bases and J by 11 bases, with 17 bases of the junction left unmatched. This CDR3 is CASSSGQGGCEIRYTF. CDR3 in DNA: TGTGCCAGCAGCTCGGGACAGGGAGGTTGCGAGATAAGGTACACCTTC.

This clone was detected only a few times. The chain uses TRBV28 and TRBJ1-3, with D uncertain. The CDR3 contains 17 residues. V was shortened by 5 bases and J by 0 bases, with 17 bases between the two germline ends. From germline, CDR1 is MDHEN and CDR2 SYDVKM. CDR3 amino acids: CASSPPPRVRSGNTIYF. The CDR3 coding sequence is TGTGCCAGCAGTCCACCCCCTCGGGTGCGCTCTGGAAACACCATATATTTT.

The gene calls are TRBV9 and TRBJ2-1, with 12 bases lining up with TRBD2. This CDR3 is 16 amino acids long. The germline V gene encodes CDR1 SGDLS and CDR2 YYNGEE. The ends lost 4 bases at V and 3 bases at J; junction bases unmatched: 5. The CDR3 coding sequence is TGTGCCAGCAGCACGACTAGCGGGAGTCTCTACAATGAGCAGTTCTTC. It codes for CASSTTSGSLYNEQFF.

The rearrangement joins TRBV9 to TRBJ2-2; D gene ambiguous. Germline assignment: CDR1 SGDLS and CDR2 YYNGEE. V gave up 0 bases and J gave up 6 bases, with 3 bases separating them. This CDR3 is 12 amino acids long. CDR3 residues: CASSVAAGELFF. CDR3 nucleotide sequence: TGTGCCAGCAGCGTAGCAGCCGGGGAGCTGTTTTTT.

The V call is TRBV6-5, the J call TRBJ1-1, with D unclear. Germline values: CDR1 MNHEY, CDR2 SVGAGI. With 0 bases removed from V and 5 bases from J, the gap between germline ends came to 7 bases. The CDR3 is 13 residues long. The CDR3 sequence is CASSYSSRTEAFF. As DNA, the CDR3 is TGTGCCAGCAGTTACTCAAGCCGGACTGAAGCTTTCTTT.

V usage is TRBV5-1 and J usage is TRBJ2-7; weak D call: TRBD2 (6 bases). V was trimmed by 7 bases and J by 7 bases, leaving 33 bases between them. The germline gives CDR1 SGHRS, CDR2 YFSETQ. The CDR3 is made up of 18 amino acids. The CDR3 DNA sequence: TGCGCCAGCGGACATTGGGGAGGCCTCGCGGGCGGATGGGGGGAGCAGTACTTC. It encodes CASGHWGGLAGGWGEQYF.

The CDR3 protein is CASSPEGGRHNEQFF. The CDR3 DNA follows: TGCGCCAGCAGTCCGGAGGGGGGGCGACACAATGAGCAGTTCTTC. This chain uses TRBV5-1 with TRBJ2-1; D may be TRBD2 (7 bases). This CDR3 has 15 residues. Germline loops: CDR1 SGHRS, CDR2 YFSETQ. V lost 5 bases and J lost 5, with 17 bases in between. The full variable domain, with the rest looked up from reference TRBV5-1 and TRBJ2-1, is KAGVTQTPRYLIKTRGQQVTLSCSPISGHRSVSWYQQTPGQGLQFLFEYFSETQRNKGNFPGRFSGRQFSNSRSEMNVSTLELGDSALYLCASSPEGGRHNEQFFGPGTRLTVL.

This rearrangement joins TRBV2 to TRBJ1-2; D is ambiguous. The CDR3 contains 12 residues. V lost 9 bases to trimming and J lost 7 bases, with 15 bases between them. Germline V gene data show CDR1 as SNHLY and CDR2 as FYNNEI. This CDR3 is CASNLDYIGYTF. Here the CDR3 DNA reads TGTGCCAGTAACCTGGATTACATTGGCTACACCTTC. The full variable domain, with the rest looked up from reference TRBV2 and TRBJ1-2, is EPEVTQTPSHQVTQMGQEVILRCVPISNHLYFYWYRQILGQKVEFLVSFYNNEISEKSEIFDDQFSVERPDGSNFTLKIRSTKLEDSAMYFCASNLDYIGYTFGSGTRLTVV.

This clone has only a few counts. V is TRBV7-2 and J is TRBJ2-7; D unresolved. Trimming took 5 bases from V and 4 from J, leaving 9 bases between them. The CDR3 spans 12 residues. Germline CDR1 and CDR2: SGHTA and FQGNSA. In DNA, the CDR3 is TGTGCCAGCAGCACCGCCGGATACGAGCAGTACTTC. Protein product: CASSTAGYEQYF.

The CDR3 nucleotides are TGTGCCATCAGTGAGTCGGGACTAGCGGGAGAGGGGACCCAGTACTTC. Its protein is CAISESGLAGEGTQYF. The gene calls are TRBV10-3 and TRBJ2-5; 14 bases align to TRBD2. Germline CDR1 ENHRY, CDR2 SYGVKD. Trimming at V came to 0 bases and at J to 7 bases, leaving 4 bases not matched to a gene. The CDR3 is 16 amino acids.

V usage is TRBV7-2 and J usage is TRBJ1-5, with D perhaps TRBD1 (6 bases). V was cut by 4 bases and J by 5 bases, with 15 bases left in between. CDR3 size: 15 residues. CDR1 is SGHTA and CDR2 is FQGNSA in the germline V gene. CDR3 amino acids: CASSSRGGGDQPQHF. CDR3 coding DNA: TGTGCCAGCAGCTCCCGAGGGGGGGGTGATCAGCCCCAGCATTTT.

V gene TRBV9 combines with J gene TRBJ2-3; D uncertain. The V gene's germline CDR1 is SGDLS and CDR2 YYNGEE. The CDR3 extends over 13 amino acids. With 4 bases removed from V and 2 bases from J, the gap between germline ends came to 8 bases. This chain's CDR3 is CASSPDSTDTQYF. As DNA, the CDR3 is TGTGCCAGCAGCCCAGACTCCACAGATACGCAGTATTTT.

The chain employs TRBV7-6 and TRBJ2-5; no clear D gene. V shed 2 bases and J shed 2 bases, with 6 bases lying between them. CDR1 is SGHVS, CDR2 FNYEAQ, per germline. This CDR3 is 13 amino acids long. CDR3 in DNA: TGTGCCAGCAGCTTATTTCGTCAAGAGACCCAGTACTTC. Its protein is CASSLFRQETQYF.

CDR3 nucleotide sequence: TGTGCCAGCAGTGAAATGGGGGCGGGGAACACTGAAGCTTTCTTT. Its protein is CASSEMGAGNTEAFF. The rearrangement links TRBV2 to TRBJ1-1; TRBD1 is a possible D gene (6 bases). This CDR3 is 15 amino acids long. The V end lost 2 bases, the J end lost 1 base, and 11 bases lay between the germline ends. Germline lookup yields CDR1 SNHLY and CDR2 FYNNEI.

The chain joins TRBV11-2 to TRBJ2-7; 8 positions match TRBD2. Per the germline V gene, CDR1 is SGHAT and CDR2 is FQNNGV. Trimming removed 0 bases from V and 6 bases from J; junction bases left unmatched: 13. There are 17 residues in the CDR3. CDR3 sequence: CASSLDGSGRLSGEQYF. CDR3 coding DNA: TGTGCCAGCAGCTTAGATGGGAGCGGGAGACTCTCCGGCGAGCAGTACTTC.

V is TRBV27 and J is TRBJ2-5; TRBD2 matches 9 bases. The ends lost 2 bases at V and 5 bases at J; junction bases unmatched: 3. From germline, CDR1 is MNHEY and CDR2 SMNVEV (reference sequence). CDR3 length equals 14 residues. In nucleotides, the CDR3 is TGTGCCAGCAGTTTAGTAGCGGGAGCCGAGACCCAGTACTTC. This encodes CASSLVAGAETQYF.

The V gene is TRBV4-3, the J gene TRBJ2-6, with D possibly TRBD2 on 5 matching bases. The CDR3 has 17 residues. Germline CDR1 and CDR2: LGHNA and YSLEER. V lost 4 bases to trimming and J lost 0 bases, with 13 bases between them. The CDR3 coding sequence is TGCGCCAGCAGCCCGCGGGCCCTATACTCTGGGGCCAACGTCCTGACTTTC. Its translation is CASSPRALYSGANVLTF.

The chain employs TRBV6-6 and TRBJ2-1; 11 nucleotides line up with TRBD2. CDR3 length: 16 residues. CDR1 MNHNY and CDR2 SVGAGI come from the germline V gene (reference sequence). Unmatched junction bases numbered 12, after V lost 7 bases and J lost 7 bases. As DNA, the CDR3 is TGTGCCAGCAATTGGGCGGCTAGCGGGAGGTGGAATGAGCAGTTCTTC. Amino acid sequence: CASNWAASGRWNEQFF.

The chain links TRBV7-9 to TRBJ1-2; 8 bases align to TRBD1. V shed 5 bases, J shed 0 bases, and the junction held 5 bases outside the gene matches. This CDR3 region has 15 residues. The germline CDR1 and CDR2 sequences are SEHNR and FQNEAQ (reference sequence). The CDR3 reads CASSLTGVSNYGYTF. The CDR3 DNA is TGTGCCAGCAGCCTGACAGGGGTGTCTAACTATGGCTACACCTTC.

The V call is TRBV19, the J call TRBJ1-2, with 7 bases aligning to TRBD1. The CDR3 has 16 residues. CDR1 is LNHDA and CDR2 is SQIVND in the germline V gene (reference sequence). Trimming removed 5 bases from V and 3 bases from J; junction bases left unmatched: 12. The CDR3 bases are TGTGCCAGTAGTGTCCAGACCACAGGGGATTACTATGGCTACACCTTC. Its protein product is CASSVQTTGDYYGYTF.

The CDR3, as DNA: TGCGCCAGCAGCCAAGTTTGGGGGGGCCCCTACAATGAGCAGTTCTTC. It translates to CASSQVWGGPYNEQFF. The chain uses TRBV4-1 and TRBJ2-1, with a weak D call TRBD2 (7 bases). Germline CDR1 is MGHRA and CDR2 is YSYEKL. The CDR3 is 16 amino acids. V lost 1 base to trimming and J lost 2 bases, with 12 bases between them.